This TCR beta chain was found in a study of post-analysis software for immune sequencing data. Study as a whole: As for disease course, relapsing-remitting, secondary progressive and progressive-relapsing multiple sclerosis were all included. Whole-study findings and limits: Comparison of patients with controls showed 4 to 6 TRBV segments more frequent in patients, TRBV5-6, TRBV5-1 and TRBV20-1 among them. Controls showed significantly higher normalized Chao1 diversity than did multiple sclerosis patients. F-measure co-clustering was strong for batch-matched samples.

Prepared TCR beta cDNA libraries contained unique molecular identifiers. T cells numbering roughly 1 to 10 million gave rise to roughly 0.5 million cDNA molecules. MiXCR, applied by TCRdb to the PCR reads, yields one record per CDR3 protein. This sample has hundreds of thousands of distinct CDR3 sequences, with around 33% found just once. This clonotype showed up just a few times. Its antigen is unidentified. Losses at the gene ends were 0 bases for V and 0 bases for J; bases not matched to a gene: 9. The CDR3 runs to 18 residues. Germline V CDR1 and CDR2: SGHVS, FNYEAQ. The chain employs TRBV7-6 and TRBJ2-7; TRBD1 aligns across 9 bases. This clonotype was obtained from a girl under 18 with multiple sclerosis. The material sequenced was blood. The CDR3 reads CASSLAGTGRGLSYEQYF. The CDR3 DNA reads as TGTGCCAGCAGCTTAGCCGGGACAGGGAGAGGGCTCTCCTACGAGCAGTACTTC.